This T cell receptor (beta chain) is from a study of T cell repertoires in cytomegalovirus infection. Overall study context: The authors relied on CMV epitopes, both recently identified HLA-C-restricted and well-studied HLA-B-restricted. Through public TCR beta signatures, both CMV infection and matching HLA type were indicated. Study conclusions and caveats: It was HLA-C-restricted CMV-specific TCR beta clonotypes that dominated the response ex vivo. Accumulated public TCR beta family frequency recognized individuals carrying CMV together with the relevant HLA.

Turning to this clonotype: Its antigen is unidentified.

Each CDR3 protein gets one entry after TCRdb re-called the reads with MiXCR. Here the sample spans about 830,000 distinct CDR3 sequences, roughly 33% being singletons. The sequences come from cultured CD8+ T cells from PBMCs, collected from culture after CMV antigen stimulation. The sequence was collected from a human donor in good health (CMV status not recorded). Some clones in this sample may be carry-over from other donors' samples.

CDR3 loop: CASKGEGALYNSPLHF. Here the CDR3 DNA reads TGTGCCAGTAAAGGAGAAGGGGCCCTATATAATTCACCCCTCCACTTT. The chain is built from TRBV7-9 and TRBJ1-6; D may be TRBD1 (5 bases). V lost 9 bases and J lost 4, with 19 bases in between. Germline V gene lookup returns CDR1 SEHNR and CDR2 FQNEAQ (reference sequence). The CDR3 spans 16 residues. Full variable domain (missing parts from reference TRBV7-9 and TRBJ1-6): DTGVSQNPRHKITKRGQNVTFRCDPISEHNRLYWYRQTLGQGPEFLTYFQNEAQLEKSRLLSDRFSAERPKGSFSTLEIQRTEQGDSAMYLCASKGEGALYNSPLHFGNGTRLTVT.